The T cell receptor (beta chain) under discussion was sequenced for a study of post-analysis software for immune sequencing data. Of note for this clonotype: Its antigen is undetermined.

Built from TCR beta cDNA, the libraries had unique molecular identifiers in them. TCRdb reprocessed the PCR reads with MiXCR, giving one entry per CDR3 protein. The table shows about 540,000 distinct CDR3 sequences, with roughly 34% occurring only once. Points from the study as a whole: The five TRBV segments detected at higher frequency in patients than in controls included TRBV5-6, TRBV5-1 and TRBV20-1. Under the F measure, samples that were prepared in one batch clustered strongly together. Normalized Chao1 diversity was significantly reduced in patients versus controls.

In germline, CDR1 is SEHNR, CDR2 FQNEAQ (reference sequence). V shed 5 bases and J 0 bases; nucleotides not matched to a gene: 10. The CDR3 totals 19 residues. The sequence derives from a girl under 18 with multiple sclerosis. The sequencing sample was made of blood. The chain is built from TRBV7-9 and TRBJ2-1; 13 bases are shared with TRBD2. Here the CDR3 reads CASSIGLAGETDSYNEQFF. The CDR3 DNA reads as TGTGCCAGCAGCATAGGACTAGCGGGGGAGACCGACTCCTACAATGAGCAGTTCTTC.